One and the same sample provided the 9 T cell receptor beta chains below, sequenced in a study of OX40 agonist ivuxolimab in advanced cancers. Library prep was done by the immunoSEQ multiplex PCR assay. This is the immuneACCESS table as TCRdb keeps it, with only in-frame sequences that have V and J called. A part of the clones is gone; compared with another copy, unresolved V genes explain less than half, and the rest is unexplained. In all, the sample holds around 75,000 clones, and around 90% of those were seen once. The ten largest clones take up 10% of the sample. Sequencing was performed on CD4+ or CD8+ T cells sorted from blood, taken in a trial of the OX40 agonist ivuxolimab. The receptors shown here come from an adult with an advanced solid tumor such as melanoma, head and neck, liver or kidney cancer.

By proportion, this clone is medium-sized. For the CDR3, the DNA is TGTGCCAGCAGCCCCGGGACTAGCGGCTCCTACGAGCAGTACTTC. As protein: CASSPGTSGSYEQYF. The chain couples TRBV28 to TRBJ2-7, with 11 bases that match TRBD2. Germline-derived CDR1 and CDR2 are MDHEN and SYDVKM. The CDR3 contains 15 residues. V lost 6 bases, J lost 0 bases, and 4 bases stayed unmatched.

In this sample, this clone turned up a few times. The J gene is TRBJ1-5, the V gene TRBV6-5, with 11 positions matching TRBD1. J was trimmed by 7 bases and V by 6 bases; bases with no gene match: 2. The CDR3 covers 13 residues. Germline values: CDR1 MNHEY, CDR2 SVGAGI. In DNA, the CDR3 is TGTGCCAGCAGCCGGGACAGGGGGCAGCCCCAGCATTTT. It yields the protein CASSRDRGQPQHF.

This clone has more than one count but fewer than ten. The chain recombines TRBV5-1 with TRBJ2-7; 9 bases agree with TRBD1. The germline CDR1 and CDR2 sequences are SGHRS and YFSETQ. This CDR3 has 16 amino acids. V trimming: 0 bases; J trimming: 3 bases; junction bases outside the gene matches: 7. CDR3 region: CASSLAGTGNLYEQYF. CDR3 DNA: TGCGCCAGCAGCTTGGCAGGGACAGGGAATCTCTACGAGCAGTACTTC.

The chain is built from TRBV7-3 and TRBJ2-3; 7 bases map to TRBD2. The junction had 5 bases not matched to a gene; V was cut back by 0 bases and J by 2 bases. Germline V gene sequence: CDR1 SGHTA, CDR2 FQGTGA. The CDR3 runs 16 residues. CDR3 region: CASSLTGGIITDTQYF. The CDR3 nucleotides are TGTGCCAGCAGCTTAACGGGAGGGATCATCACAGATACGCAGTATTTT.

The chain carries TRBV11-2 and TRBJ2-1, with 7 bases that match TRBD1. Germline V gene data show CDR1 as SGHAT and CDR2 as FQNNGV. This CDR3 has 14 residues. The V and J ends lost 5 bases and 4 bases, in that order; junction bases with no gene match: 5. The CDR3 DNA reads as TGTGCCAGCAGCGCCGCGACAGGGTACAATGAGCAGTTCTTC. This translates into CASSAATGYNEQFF.

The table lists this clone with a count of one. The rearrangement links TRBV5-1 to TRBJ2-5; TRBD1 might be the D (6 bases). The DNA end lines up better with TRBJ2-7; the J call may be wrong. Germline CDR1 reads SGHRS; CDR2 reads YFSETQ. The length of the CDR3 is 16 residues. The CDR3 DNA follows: TGCGCCAGCAGCGGGGCGACAGGATCCGGATCCTACGAGCAGTACTTC. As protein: CASSGATGSGSYEQYF.

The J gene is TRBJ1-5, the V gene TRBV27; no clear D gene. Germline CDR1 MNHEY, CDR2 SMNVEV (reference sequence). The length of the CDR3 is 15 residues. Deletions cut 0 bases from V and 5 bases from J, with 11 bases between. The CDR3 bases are TGTGCCAGCAGTTTATCCGGAGGGTACTATCAGCCCCAGCATTTT. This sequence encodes CASSLSGGYYQPQHF.

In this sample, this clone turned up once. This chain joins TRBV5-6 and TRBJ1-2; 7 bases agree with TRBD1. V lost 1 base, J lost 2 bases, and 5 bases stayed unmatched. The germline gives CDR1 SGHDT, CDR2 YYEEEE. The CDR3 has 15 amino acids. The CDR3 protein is CASSLWDRKNYGYTF. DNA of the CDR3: TGTGCCAGCAGCTTGTGGGACAGAAAGAACTATGGCTACACCTTC.

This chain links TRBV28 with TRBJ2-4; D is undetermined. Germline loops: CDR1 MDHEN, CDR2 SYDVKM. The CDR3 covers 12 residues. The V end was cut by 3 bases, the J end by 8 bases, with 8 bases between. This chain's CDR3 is CASSFPPDIQYF. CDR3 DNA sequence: TGTGCCAGCAGTTTTCCCCCGGACATTCAGTACTTC.